Below, 26 T cell receptor beta chains from the same sample are listed, as sequenced in a study of T cells after yellow fever vaccination. TCRdb independently ran MiXCR on the 5' RACE reads; one entry per CDR3 protein. The table lists some 220,000 distinct CDR3 sequences, 3.2% of them singletons. Material: CD4+ T cells sorted from PBMCs, obtained 10 days after the yellow fever booster vaccination. The receptors were sampled from a man between 18 and 35 years old who received the YFV17D yellow fever vaccine.

This clonotype was counted ten times or more. The V call is TRBV2, the J call TRBJ2-3; TRBD2 might be the D (5 bases). The CDR3 contains 13 residues. V lost 5 bases, J lost 4 bases, and 10 bases lay in between. The germline V gene has CDR1 SNHLY and CDR2 FYNNEI. As DNA, the CDR3 is TGTGCCAGCAGTCGGGGTAGATCAGATACGCAGTATTTT. It is translated as CASSRGRSDTQYF. Full variable domain (rest looked up from reference TRBV2 and TRBJ2-3): EPEVTQTPSHQVTQMGQEVILRCVPISNHLYFYWYRQILGQKVEFLVSFYNNEISEKSEIFDDQFSVERPDGSNFTLKIRSTKLEDSAMYFCASSRGRSDTQYFGPGTRLTVL.

This clonotype was counted ten times or more. The chain is built from TRBV7-3 and TRBJ1-1; D not resolved. Germline V CDR1 and CDR2: SGHTA, FQGTGA. The CDR3 runs to 13 residues. Trimming took 1 base from V and 0 from J, leaving 3 bases between them. CDR3 nucleotides: TGTGCCAGCAGCTTAATGTTGAACACTGAAGCTTTCTTT. Its protein product is CASSLMLNTEAFF.

This clonotype was found many times. The chain combines TRBV7-2 with TRBJ1-1; 10 positions agree with TRBD1. Per germline, CDR1 SGHTA and CDR2 FQGNSA. J lost 4 bases, V lost 2 bases, and 4 bases had no gene match. This CDR3 contains 15 residues. The CDR3 loop reads CASSLWTGGGTEAFF. CDR3 DNA: TGTGCCAGCAGCTTATGGACAGGGGGTGGCACTGAAGCTTTCTTT. Full variable domain (missing parts from reference TRBV7-2 and TRBJ1-1): GAGVSQSPSNKVTEKGKDVELRCDPISGHTALYWYRQSLGQGLEFLIYFQGNSAPDKSGLPSDRFSAERTGGSVSTLTIQRTQQEDSAVYLCASSLWTGGGTEAFFGQGTRLTVV.

The rearrangement uses TRBV2 and TRBJ2-3, with 9 bases aligning to TRBD2. CDR1 is SNHLY and CDR2 is FYNNEI in the germline V gene. Unmatched junction bases numbered 4, after V lost 4 bases and J lost 2 bases. This CDR3 has 15 residues. The CDR3 reads CASSGSGGHTDTQYF. The CDR3 region has the DNA TGTGCCAGCAGTGGGAGCGGGGGGCACACAGATACGCAGTATTTT.

This clonotype came up a few times. The chain recombines TRBV7-2 with TRBJ1-5; D perhaps matches TRBD1 (5 bases). V was clipped by 5 bases and J by 5 bases, with 10 bases between them. The CDR3 covers 13 residues. Germline loops: CDR1 SGHTA, CDR2 FQGNSA. The CDR3 is CASSNRPDQPQHF. As DNA, the CDR3 is TGTGCCAGCAGCAACAGGCCCGATCAGCCCCAGCATTTT.

The chain is built from TRBV5-1 and TRBJ2-3; D is unresolved. V was shortened by 0 bases and J by 2 bases, with 7 bases between the two germline ends. Germline V gene sequence: CDR1 SGHRS, CDR2 YFSETQ. This CDR3 has 14 amino acids. The CDR3 sequence: CASSLDFFTDTQYF. CDR3 in DNA: TGCGCCAGCAGCTTGGACTTCTTCACAGATACGCAGTATTTT.

Many counts were recorded for this clonotype. CDR3 protein: CSVEDRGWSEAFF. CDR3 bases: TGCAGCGTTGAGGACAGGGGGTGGTCTGAAGCTTTCTTT. The chain joins TRBV29-1 to TRBJ1-1, with 10 bases that match TRBD1. V lost 3 bases to trimming and J lost 6 bases; unmatched junction nucleotides: 4. Germline values: CDR1 SQVTM, CDR2 ANQGSEA. The CDR3 is 13 amino acids.

This clonotype turned up a few times. The chain employs TRBV20-1 and TRBJ2-3, with D unclear. In germline, CDR1 is DFQATT, CDR2 SNEGSKA (reference sequence). The V gene lost 1 base and the J gene lost 2 bases, with 13 bases spanning the gap. This CDR3 spans 15 amino acids. The CDR3 sequence: CSARVRLTATDTQYF. The CDR3 DNA is TGCAGTGCTAGAGTGCGCCTCACCGCCACAGATACGCAGTATTTT.

In its sample, this clonotype was seen a few times. The chain is built from TRBV7-9 and TRBJ2-5; 8 nucleotides align to TRBD2. Germline CDR1 and CDR2: SEHNR and FQNEAQ (reference sequence). V trimming: 8 bases; J trimming: 1 base; junction bases outside the gene matches: 9. The CDR3 has 15 residues. CDR3 amino acids: CASAPGGALQETQYF. The DNA for the CDR3 is TGTGCCAGCGCACCGGGGGGGGCCCTCCAAGAGACCCAGTACTTC. Drawing the rest from reference TRBV7-9 and TRBJ2-5, the complete variable domain is DTGVSQNPRHKITKRGQNVTFRCDPISEHNRLYWYRQTLGQGPEFLTYFQNEAQLEKSRLLSDRFSAERPKGSFSTLEIQRTEQGDSAMYLCASAPGGALQETQYFGPGTRLLVL.

The chain links TRBV5-5 to TRBJ1-6; D is undetermined. The germline CDR1 and CDR2 sequences are SGHKS and YYEKEE (reference sequence). The length of the CDR3 is 12 residues. V gave up 4 bases and J gave up 6 bases, with 5 bases separating them. CDR3 residues: CASSESNSPLHF. CDR3 DNA sequence: TGTGCCAGCAGCGAGTCTAATTCACCCCTCCACTTT.

This clonotype was recorded many times. This chain joins TRBV5-1 and TRBJ2-2; D is perhaps TRBD1 (6 bases). This CDR3 contains 16 residues. Trimming shortened V by 0 bases and J by 0 bases, and 9 bases separated the two germline ends. The V gene's germline CDR1 is SGHRS and CDR2 YFSETQ. CDR3 in amino acids: CASSLAGTPNTGELFF. The CDR3 bases are TGCGCCAGCAGCTTGGCCGGGACACCGAACACCGGGGAGCTGTTTTTT.

The J gene is TRBJ1-5, the V gene TRBV30, with a possible D match to TRBD1 (5 bases). V was shortened by 4 bases and J by 3 bases, with 16 bases between the two germline ends. The CDR3 is made up of 15 amino acids. Germline values: CDR1 GTSNPN, CDR2 SVGIG (reference sequence). DNA of the CDR3: TGTGCCTGGAAAATCGGGGGTTTGGTCAATCAGCCCCAGCATTTT. Amino acid sequence: CAWKIGGLVNQPQHF.

V gene TRBV7-9 combines with J gene TRBJ1-1; D possibly corresponds to TRBD1 (5 bases). CDR3 length equals 16 residues. Germline values: CDR1 SEHNR, CDR2 FQNEAQ (reference sequence). V dropped 5 bases and J dropped 4 bases, with 20 bases sitting between them. CDR3 protein: CASSPPLGGKSTEAFF. In DNA form, the CDR3 reads TGTGCCAGCAGCCCGCCCCTCGGGGGGAAATCCACTGAAGCTTTCTTT. Variable domain in full (rest from reference TRBV7-9 and TRBJ1-1): DTGVSQNPRHKITKRGQNVTFRCDPISEHNRLYWYRQTLGQGPEFLTYFQNEAQLEKSRLLSDRFSAERPKGSFSTLEIQRTEQGDSAMYLCASSPPLGGKSTEAFFGQGTRLTVV.

The table lists this clonotype with many counts. CDR3 sequence (DNA): TGCGCCAGCAGGGGAGGGACCCAAGAGACCCAGTACTTC. Protein: CASRGGTQETQYF. The gene calls are TRBV5-1 and TRBJ2-5; 7 bases are shared with TRBD2. The J segment lost 1 base and the V segment lost 5 bases, leaving 2 bases of the junction unmatched. Germline CDR1 SGHRS, CDR2 YFSETQ. The CDR3 is 13 amino acids.

This chain uses TRBV3-1 with TRBJ1-5, with D possibly matching TRBD1 (5 bases). The CDR3 spans 13 residues. Trimming stripped 4 bases from V and 5 bases from J, with 9 bases between. Germline-derived CDR1 and CDR2 are LGHDT and YNNKEL (reference sequence). As DNA, the CDR3 is TGTGCCAGCAGCCCAGCCAGGGATCAGCCCCAGCATTTT. Protein sequence: CASSPARDQPQHF.

In regard to this clonotype: A much larger clonotype is one base distant, so this may be a read error. The V call is TRBV12-3 or TRBV12-4, the J call TRBJ2-4; D not resolved. With 3 bases removed from V and 5 bases from J, the gap between germline ends came to 8 bases. The CDR3 contains 13 residues. The CDR3 sequence is CASSFTPENIQYF. DNA for the CDR3: TGTGCCAGCAGTTTCACCCCAGAAAACATTCAGTACTTC.

The chain couples TRBV18 to TRBJ1-1; D might be TRBD1 (6 bases). Trimming removed 3 bases at V and 11 bases at J, with 16 bases between. The CDR3 runs 13 residues. The V gene's germline CDR1 is KGHSH and CDR2 LQKENI. For the CDR3, the DNA is TGTGCCAGCTCACCCTCGGACAGCCGAGGGGCTTTCTTT. Protein: CASSPSDSRGAFF.

This clonotype appeared a few times. This chain joins TRBV4-2 and TRBJ1-6, with TRBD1 matching 7 bases. CDR1 LGHNA and CDR2 YNFKEQ come from the germline V gene. There are 15 residues in the CDR3. V trimming: 3 bases; J trimming: 6 bases; junction bases outside the gene matches: 5. The CDR3 nucleotides read TGTGCCAGCAGCCAGGATCGACAGGGTAATTCACCCCTCCACTTT. It is translated as CASSQDRQGNSPLHF.

At least ten counts were recorded for this clonotype. This rearrangement joins TRBV29-1 to TRBJ2-5, with 14 bases lining up with TRBD2. The trim removed 7 bases at V and 2 bases at J, leaving 12 bases unmatched. CDR3 length: 17 residues. The germline V gene has CDR1 SQVTM and CDR2 ANQGSEA. This CDR3 is CSGASGTSGGEQETQYF. In DNA form, the CDR3 reads TGCAGCGGTGCGTCCGGGACTAGCGGGGGAGAACAAGAGACCCAGTACTTC.

The V call is TRBV12-3 or TRBV12-4, the J call TRBJ1-3; D remains ambiguous. The CDR3 length is 14 residues. V gave up 3 bases and J gave up 0 bases, with 6 bases separating them. The CDR3 spells CASSLETSGNTIYF. CDR3 DNA sequence: TGTGCCAGCAGTTTGGAAACCTCTGGAAACACCATATATTTT.

At least ten counts were recorded for this clonotype. The chain uses TRBV2 and TRBJ2-5; possible D gene TRBD1, 6 bases. Looked up from germline, CDR1 is SNHLY and CDR2 is FYNNEI. V shed 6 bases and J shed 1 base, with 12 bases lying between them. The CDR3 is 14 residues long. Here the CDR3 DNA reads TGTGCCAGCAGGGTAGACAGGACCCAAGAGACCCAGTACTTC. This codes for CASRVDRTQETQYF.

The table lists this clonotype with many counts. The chain couples TRBV7-9 to TRBJ1-2, with TRBD1 as a possible D gene (5 bases). V lost 3 bases and J lost 8, with 13 bases in between. CDR3 length: 13 residues. Germline V lookup: CDR1 SEHNR, CDR2 FQNEAQ (reference sequence). The CDR3 protein is CASSFLDSRGYTF. The DNA of the CDR3 is TGTGCCAGCAGCTTCCTTGACAGCAGGGGCTACACCTTC.

This clonotype was detected many times. The chain joins TRBV2 to TRBJ2-2; possibly TRBD1 for D (5 bases). Looked up from germline, CDR1 is SNHLY and CDR2 is FYNNEI. V shed 3 bases and J shed 4 bases, with 12 bases lying between them. The CDR3 covers 15 residues. DNA of the CDR3: TGTGCCAGCAGTGATTCCAGGGTTGGCACCGGGGAGCTGTTTTTT. This codes for CASSDSRVGTGELFF.

This clonotype was recorded a few times. The CDR3 protein is CATSDLTSGGGGDTQYF. The CDR3 DNA sequence: TGTGCCACCAGTGATCTGACTAGCGGGGGGGGCGGAGATACGCAGTATTTT. The chain is built from TRBV24-1 and TRBJ2-3, with TRBD2 matching 14 bases. CDR1 is KGHDR and CDR2 is SFDVKD in the germline V gene. J gave up 5 bases and V 3 bases, and 6 bases lay outside the gene matches. CDR3 length equals 17 residues.

This clonotype was observed at least ten times. The genes are TRBV29-1 and TRBJ2-5, with D perhaps matching TRBD1 (5 bases). The V end was cut by 7 bases, the J end by 4 bases, with 13 bases between. Germline-derived CDR1 and CDR2 are SQVTM and ANQGSEA. This CDR3 comprises 12 residues. CDR3 nucleotides: TGCAGCGCTGGAAGGGGCGGAGAGACCCAGTACTTC. Translation gives CSAGRGGETQYF.

This clonotype occurred many times. The chain has TRBV7-9 and TRBJ2-3; D gene unclear. Germline values: CDR1 SEHNR, CDR2 FQNEAQ (reference sequence). This CDR3 spans 16 amino acids. V dropped 1 base and J dropped 2 bases, with 13 bases sitting between them. CDR3 DNA: TGTGCCAGCAGCTTAGGCTACTGGCCCAACACAGATACGCAGTATTTT. Translated, it gives CASSLGYWPNTDTQYF.